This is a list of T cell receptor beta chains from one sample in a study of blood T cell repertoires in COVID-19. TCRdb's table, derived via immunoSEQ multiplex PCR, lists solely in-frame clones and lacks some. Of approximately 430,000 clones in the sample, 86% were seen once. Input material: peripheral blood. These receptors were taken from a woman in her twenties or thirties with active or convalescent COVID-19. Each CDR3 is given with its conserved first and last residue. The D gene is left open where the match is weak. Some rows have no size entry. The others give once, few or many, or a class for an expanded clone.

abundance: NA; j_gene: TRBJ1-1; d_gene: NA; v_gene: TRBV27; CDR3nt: TGTGCCAGCCGAAGCAATGTGGGGCGAAGAACTGAAGCTTTCTTT; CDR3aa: CASRSNVGRRTEAFF
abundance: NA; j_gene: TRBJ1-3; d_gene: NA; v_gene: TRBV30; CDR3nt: TGTGCCTGGAGTGGGGGGCCGGGGGGTGGAAACACCATATATTTT; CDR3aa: CAWSGGPGGGNTIYF
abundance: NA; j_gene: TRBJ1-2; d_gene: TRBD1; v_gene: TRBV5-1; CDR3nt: TGCGCCAGCAGCTTCGGGACAGGGTCACTGGGGCATGGCTACACCTTC; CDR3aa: CASSFGTGSLGHGYTF
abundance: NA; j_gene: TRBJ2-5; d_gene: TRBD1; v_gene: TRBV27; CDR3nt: TGTGCCAGCAGTTTAGGGGGACAGGGGGCTTCGGAGACCCAGTACTTC; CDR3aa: CASSLGGQGASETQYF
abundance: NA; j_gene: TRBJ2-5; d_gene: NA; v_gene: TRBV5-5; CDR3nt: TGTGCCAGCAGCTCACCCCCCGGCAGGGAGGTTTCAGAGACCCAGTACTTC; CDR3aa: CASSSPPGREVSETQYF
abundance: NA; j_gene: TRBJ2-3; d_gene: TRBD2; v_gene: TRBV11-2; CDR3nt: TGTGCCAGCAGCAGGACTAGGACTTCCCCAGATACGCAGTATTTT; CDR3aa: CASSRTRTSPDTQYF
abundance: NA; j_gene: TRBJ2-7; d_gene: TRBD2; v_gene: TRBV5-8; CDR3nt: TGTGCCAGCAGCTTATCGACTAGCGGTTCCTACGAGCAGTACTTC; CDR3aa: CASSLSTSGSYEQYF
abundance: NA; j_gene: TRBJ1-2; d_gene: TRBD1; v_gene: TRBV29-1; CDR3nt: TGCAGCGTTGAAGGGGACAGGGGCAGAGCTAACTATGGCTACACCTTC; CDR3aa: CSVEGDRGRANYGYTF
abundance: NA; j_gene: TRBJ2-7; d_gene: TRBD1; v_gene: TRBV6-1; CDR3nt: TGTGCCAGCAGTGAAGACCCGACAGGGGAGGTCCTCGCCTACGAGCAGTACTTC; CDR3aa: CASSEDPTGEVLAYEQYF
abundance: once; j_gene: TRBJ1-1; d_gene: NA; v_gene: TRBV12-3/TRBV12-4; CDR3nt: TGTGCCAGCAGGCCGAACAGGGCCCGCGAAGCTTTCTTT; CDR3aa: CASRPNRAREAFF
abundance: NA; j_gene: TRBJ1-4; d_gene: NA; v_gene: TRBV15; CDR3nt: TGTGCCACCAGCAGGGAAGTACAGGTTAATGAAAAACTGTTTTTT; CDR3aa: CATSREVQVNEKLFF
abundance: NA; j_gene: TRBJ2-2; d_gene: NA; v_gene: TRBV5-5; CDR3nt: TGTGCCAGCAGCTCTTGGGACTCCACCGGGGAGCTGTTTTTT; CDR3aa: CASSSWDSTGELFF
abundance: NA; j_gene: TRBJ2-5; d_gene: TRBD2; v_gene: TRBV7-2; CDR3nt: TGTGCCAGCAGCTCCCCGGGGGGGCAGGGCACAAACCAAGAGACCCAGTACTTC; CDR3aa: CASSSPGGQGTNQETQYF
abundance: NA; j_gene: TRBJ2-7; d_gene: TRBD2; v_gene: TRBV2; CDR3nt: TGTGCCAGCAGTACCAGCCCCAGCGGGAGGACCTTCGAGCAGTACTTC; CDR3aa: CASSTSPSGRTFEQYF
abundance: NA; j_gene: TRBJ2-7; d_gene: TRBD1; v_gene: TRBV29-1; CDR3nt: TGCAGCGCCAAGGGACAGAACTCCTACGAGCAGTACTTC; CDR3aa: CSAKGQNSYEQYF
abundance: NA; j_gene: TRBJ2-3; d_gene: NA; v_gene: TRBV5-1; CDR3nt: TGCGCCAGCAGCTTGATCCGACAAGGGGGCACAGATACGCAGTATTTT; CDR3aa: CASSLIRQGGTDTQYF
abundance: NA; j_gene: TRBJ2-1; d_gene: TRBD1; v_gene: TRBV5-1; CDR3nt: TGCGCCAGCAGCTCCGGACAGGGTAGCTTTCATGAGCAGTTCTTC; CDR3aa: CASSSGQGSFHEQFF
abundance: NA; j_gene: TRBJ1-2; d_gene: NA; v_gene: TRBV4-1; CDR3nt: TGCGCCAGCAGCCAAGACAGGAAGGAAGGAGGCTACACCTTC; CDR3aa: CASSQDRKEGGYTF
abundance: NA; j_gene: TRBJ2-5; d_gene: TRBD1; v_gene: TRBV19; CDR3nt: TGTGCCAGCCGCCGGGACAGGGGGCAAGAGACCCAGTACTTC; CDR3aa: CASRRDRGQETQYF
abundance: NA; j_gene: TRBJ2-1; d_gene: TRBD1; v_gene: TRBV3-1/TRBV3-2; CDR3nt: TGTGCCAGCAGAAGACAGGGGGGGCTAGCAGGCTATGAGCAGTTCTTC; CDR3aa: CASRRQGGLAGYEQFF
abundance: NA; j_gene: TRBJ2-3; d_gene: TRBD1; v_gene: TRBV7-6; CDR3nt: TGTGCCAGCAGCCCCCCCCCAGGGCAGGGGGCATGGGATACGCAGTATTTT; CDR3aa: CASSPPPGQGAWDTQYF
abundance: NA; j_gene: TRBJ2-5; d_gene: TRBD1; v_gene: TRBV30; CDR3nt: TGTGCCTGGACTGGGGGGACAGGGAAAGAGACCCAGTACTTC; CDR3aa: CAWTGGTGKETQYF
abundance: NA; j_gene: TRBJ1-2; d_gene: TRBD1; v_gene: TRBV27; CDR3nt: TGTGCCAGCAGTCCCAGACAGGGGGCTTCTCTAAGGGGCTACACCTTC; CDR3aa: CASSPRQGASLRGYTF
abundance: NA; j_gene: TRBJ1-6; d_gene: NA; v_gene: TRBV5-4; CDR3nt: TGTGCCAGCAGCTTGGCCTCAGGTTTTAATTCACCCCTCCACTTT; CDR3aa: CASSLASGFNSPLHF
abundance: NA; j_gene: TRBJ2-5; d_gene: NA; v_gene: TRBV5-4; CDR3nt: TGTGCCAGCAGCTTGAACAGCCAAGAGACCCAGTACTTC; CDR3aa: CASSLNSQETQYF